These 23 T cell receptor beta chains share one sample of origin, sequenced in a study of blood T cells in healthy people across ages. With a J-beta primer mix and a sample-barcoded 5' primer, a second PCR ran roughly 6 to 11 cycles. TCRdb independently ran MiXCR on the 5' RACE reads; one entry per CDR3 protein. The sample carries roughly 930,000 distinct CDR3 sequences, around 48% recorded once. Sequences were obtained from blood. These receptors were obtained from a young man in good health.

The chain combines TRBV30 with TRBJ1-2; maybe TRBD1 (5 bases). CDR3 length: 12 residues. Germline values: CDR1 GTSNPN, CDR2 SVGIG (reference sequence). V lost 5 bases, J lost 5 bases, and 12 bases lay in between. The chain's CDR3 is CAWGDGSYGYTF. DNA for the CDR3: TGTGCCTGGGGGGACGGTAGTTATGGCTACACCTTC.

DNA for the CDR3: TGCGCCAGCAGCCAAGATGGGGGCAGGGGGCTAACACCCCTCCACTTT. It codes for CASSQDGGRGLTPLHF. The V and J genes are TRBV4-3 and TRBJ1-6; 8 nucleotides align to TRBD1. The CDR3 sequence is 16 residues long. Germline trimming cut 0 bases from V and 11 bases from J; bases unmatched to any gene: 9. Germline lookup yields CDR1 LGHNA and CDR2 YSLEER.

This clonotype was counted ten times or more. The genes are TRBV4-1 and TRBJ2-7; 10 nucleotides align to TRBD1. Trimming removed 2 bases from V and 4 bases from J; junction bases left unmatched: 8. Germline loops: CDR1 MGHRA, CDR2 YSYEKL. The CDR3 covers 16 residues. In DNA, the CDR3 is TGCGCCAGCAGCCAAAACCCCGGGACAGGGGCATACGAGCAGTACTTC. Residues: CASSQNPGTGAYEQYF.

The chain's CDR3 is CASSTGGGDTQYF. CDR3 bases: TGTGCCAGCAGCACGGGGGGAGGAGATACGCAGTATTTT. The rearrangement uses TRBV9 and TRBJ2-3; 7 bases match TRBD2. The junction had 4 bases not matched to a gene; V was cut back by 4 bases and J by 5 bases. The CDR3 contains 13 residues. The V gene's germline CDR1 is SGDLS and CDR2 YYNGEE.

This clonotype has only a few counts. The rearrangement uses TRBV29-1 and TRBJ1-2; D remains ambiguous. This CDR3 contains 11 residues. From germline, CDR1 is SQVTM and CDR2 ANQGSEA. V lost 5 bases and J 6 bases, leaving 10 bases between the germline ends. CDR3 DNA: TGCAGCGTTCCCCCTGGGAATGGCTACACCTTC. This translates into CSVPPGNGYTF. The complete variable domain, with remaining parts taken from reference TRBV29-1 and TRBJ1-2, reads SAVISQKPSRDICQRGTSLTIQCQVDSQVTMMFWYRQQPGQSLTLIATANQGSEATYESGFVIDKFPISRPNLTFSTLTVSNMSPEDSSIYLCSVPPGNGYTFGSGTRLTVV.

The V gene is TRBV5-1, the J gene TRBJ2-3, with D hard to call. This CDR3 is 12 amino acids long. CDR1 is SGHRS, CDR2 YFSETQ, per germline. V shed 3 bases and J shed 7 bases, with 9 bases lying between them. In nucleotides, the CDR3 is TGCGCCAGCAGCTACACGGGCAATACGCAGTATTTT. Amino acid sequence: CASSYTGNTQYF.

This clonotype showed up just a few times. This chain links TRBV11-1 with TRBJ2-3; D might be TRBD2 (5 bases). The V end was cut by 1 base, the J end by 3 bases, with 14 bases between. CDR3 length equals 16 residues. The V gene's germline CDR1 is SGHAT and CDR2 FQDESV (reference sequence). This chain's CDR3 is CASSLEVRGRTDTQYF. The CDR3 bases are TGTGCCAGCAGCTTAGAAGTCCGGGGAAGGACAGATACGCAGTATTTT.

The chain couples TRBV12-3 or TRBV12-4 to TRBJ1-5; a weak D match, TRBD1 (5 bases). Trimming stripped 3 bases from V and 2 bases from J, with 14 bases between. The CDR3 consists of 16 residues. The CDR3 region has the DNA TGTGCCAGCAGTTTTTTCGTAGGGGAGGGCAATCAGCCCCAGCATTTT. It yields the protein CASSFFVGEGNQPQHF.

The CDR3: CSAPKPGPLATQYF. Written as DNA, the CDR3 is TGCAGTGCTCCGAAGCCCGGGCCTCTTGCTACGCAGTATTTT. This chain connects TRBV20-1 to TRBJ2-3; unclear D gene. Trimming stripped 5 bases from V and 8 bases from J, with 20 bases between. CDR3 size: 14 residues. From germline, CDR1 is DFQATT and CDR2 SNEGSKA (reference sequence).

This clonotype was seen only a few times. This sequence joins TRBV25-1 and TRBJ2-3; no firm D call. V was cut by 7 bases and J by 4 bases, with 12 bases left in between. This CDR3 is built from 13 residues. Germline CDR1 reads MGHDK; CDR2 reads SYGVNS. CDR3 amino acids: CASTQPGADTQYF. In DNA, the CDR3 is TGTGCCAGCACCCAGCCAGGCGCAGATACGCAGTATTTT. Using reference TRBV25-1 and TRBJ2-3 for the parts outside the CDR3, the full variable domain is EADIYQTPRYLVIGTGKKITLECSQTMGHDKMYWYQQDPGMELHLIHYSYGVNSTEKGDLSSESTVSRIRTEHFPLTLESARPSHTSQYLCASTQPGADTQYFGPGTRLTVL.

The sample holds one count of this clonotype. The chain uses TRBV7-8 and TRBJ2-5; the D is unclear. The ends were cut back, 1 base at V and 5 bases at J, with 14 bases in the middle. Germline V lookup: CDR1 SGHVS, CDR2 FQNEAQ. The CDR3 is 15 amino acids. The CDR3 sequence: CASSLGRSLPETQYF. The CDR3, as DNA: TGTGCCAGCAGCTTAGGGCGCTCCTTACCCGAGACCCAGTACTTC. The full variable domain, in which reference TRBV7-8 and TRBJ2-5 provide the parts outside the CDR3, is GAGVSQSPRYKVAKRGQDVALRCDPISGHVSLFWYQQALGQGPEFLTYFQNEAQLDKSGLPSDRFFAERPEGSVSTLKIQRTQQEDSAVYLCASSLGRSLPETQYFGPGTRLLVL.

At least ten counts were recorded for this clonotype. The chain couples TRBV6-1 to TRBJ2-5, with D maybe TRBD2 (6 bases). Trimming pared 1 base from V and 4 bases from J, leaving 19 bases between. Germline lookup yields CDR1 MNHNS and CDR2 SASEGT. The CDR3 extends over 17 amino acids. The CDR3: CASSEEEGSSPLETQYF. The CDR3 region has the DNA TGTGCCAGCAGTGAAGAGGAGGGCTCGTCCCCACTAGAGACCCAGTACTTC.

This clonotype was counted once. V usage is TRBV12-3 or TRBV12-4 and J usage is TRBJ1-4, with D unresolved. CDR3 length: 12 residues. With 1 base removed from V and 7 bases from J, the gap between germline ends came to 4 bases. CDR3 loop: CASSLVLEKLFF. The CDR3 DNA follows: TGTGCCAGCAGTTTAGTACTTGAAAAACTGTTTTTT.

This clonotype was detected only a few times. The V call is TRBV6-2 or TRBV6-3, the J call TRBJ2-1; unclear D gene. Deletions cut 6 bases from V and 5 bases from J, with 20 bases between. The germline V gene encodes CDR1 MNHEY and CDR2 SVGEGT. The CDR3 extends over 16 amino acids. This chain's CDR3 is CASSLPPGPANNEQFF. CDR3 bases: TGTGCCAGCAGCTTACCCCCCGGGCCAGCCAACAATGAGCAGTTCTTC.

The gene calls are TRBV27 and TRBJ2-1; TRBD2 aligns across 9 bases. J lost 2 bases, V lost 2 bases, and 7 bases had no gene match. The CDR3 covers 17 residues. Germline loops: CDR1 MNHEY, CDR2 SMNVEV (reference sequence). CDR3 sequence (DNA): TGTGCCAGCAGTTTACGGGGGCTAGCGGGGACCTACAATGAGCAGTTCTTC. The encoded protein is CASSLRGLAGTYNEQFF.

The chain carries TRBV10-3 and TRBJ2-3; 11 bases fit TRBD2. Germline assignment: CDR1 ENHRY and CDR2 SYGVKD. This CDR3 region has 15 residues. The trim removed 6 bases at V and 6 bases at J, leaving 8 bases unmatched. This chain's CDR3 is CAISRGTSGEDTQYF. CDR3 nucleotide sequence: TGTGCCATCAGCCGCGGGACTAGCGGCGAGGATACGCAGTATTTT.

The chain couples TRBV29-1 to TRBJ2-7; 7 bases align to TRBD1. CDR3 length: 14 amino acids. Germline V CDR1 and CDR2: SQVTM, ANQGSEA. The V and J ends lost 7 bases and 9 bases, in that order; junction bases with no gene match: 18. Here the CDR3 reads CSATGTDISGGQYF. The CDR3 nucleotides are TGCAGCGCGACCGGGACAGACATTTCTGGGGGGCAGTACTTC.

The chain recombines TRBV12-3 or TRBV12-4 with TRBJ2-1; D gene unclear. V lost 3 bases, J lost 3 bases, and 12 bases lay in between. The CDR3 contains 15 residues. CDR3 sequence reads: CASSFDGSGYNEQFF. The CDR3 DNA reads as TGTGCCAGCAGTTTCGACGGGTCAGGCTACAATGAGCAGTTCTTC.

This rearrangement joins TRBV3-1 to TRBJ2-6; no clear D. Trimming removed 3 bases at V and 2 bases at J, with 5 bases between. Germline V lookup: CDR1 LGHDT, CDR2 YNNKEL (reference sequence). The CDR3 is 14 amino acids. For the CDR3, the DNA is TGTGCCAGCAGCCAGGAAGCTGGGGCCAACGTCCTGACTTTC. As protein: CASSQEAGANVLTF.

This clonotype appeared a few times. J is TRBJ2-4 and V is TRBV6-2 or TRBV6-3; D remains ambiguous. The CDR3 runs to 14 residues. V was trimmed by 4 bases and J by 4 bases, leaving 11 bases between them. Germline V gene sequence: CDR1 MNHEY, CDR2 SVGEGT. CDR3 region: CASSFPELKNIQYF. CDR3 bases: TGTGCCAGCAGTTTCCCGGAACTTAAAAACATTCAGTACTTC.

For this clonotype: A much larger clone is a single base away; this may be a read error. The chain combines TRBV12-3 or TRBV12-4 with TRBJ2-1, with D uncertain. The DNA matches TRBJ2-7 better at its end, which makes the J call doubtful. The CDR3 is made up of 14 amino acids. CDR3 nucleotides: TGTGCCAGCAGACCGACTTCTTCCTACAATGAGCAGTACTTC. It is translated as CASRPTSSYNEQYF.

This rearrangement joins TRBV7-9 to TRBJ2-7, with a weak D call TRBD2 (5 bases). Trimming cost V 2 bases and J 9 bases, with 17 bases left between them. The CDR3 covers 14 residues. Germline V gives CDR1 SEHNR, CDR2 FQNEAQ (reference sequence). CDR3 in DNA: TGTGCCAGCAGCTTAAATCAAGGAGGATTAGGGCAGTACTTC. Translating gives CASSLNQGGLGQYF.

V and J are TRBV3-1 and TRBJ2-5; 10 nucleotides line up with TRBD1. Germline V gene data show CDR1 as LGHDT and CDR2 as YNNKEL (reference sequence). The CDR3 spans 13 residues. The trim removed 4 bases at V and 11 bases at J, leaving 7 bases unmatched. CDR3 bases: TGTGCCAGCAGCCCAGGACAGGGGGATTCGCAGTACTTC. Its translation is CASSPGQGDSQYF.